A single sample gave rise to the 11 T cell receptor beta chains below, sequenced in a study of T and B cells in COVID-19 patients (dated by TCRdb to the early 2020s). TRB repertoires were amplified using about 230-500 ng of genomic DNA isolated from blood. Sequencer: Illumina MiSeq. TRB rearrangements were amplified by multiplex PCR with BIOMED2 TRB-A/B primer pools. Clones were called with MiXCR by TCRdb after fastp trimmed the public reads at Q25, and only in-frame beta chains were retained. Rows matching on CDR3 protein sequence are summarized as one entry with the most common DNA and genes. The sample table shows about 17,000 distinct CDR3 sequences, and 25% to 30% are seen once. The ten most abundant clones make up around 4.8% of the sample. What was sequenced was blood. These receptors were collected from a human donor who had recovered from COVID-19.

There are many counts of this clonotype. The chain combines TRBV6-5 with TRBJ1-1; weak D call: TRBD1 (6 bases). This CDR3 contains 12 residues. The germline V gene encodes CDR1 MNHEY and CDR2 SVGAGI. Trimming took off 8 bases at V and 1 base at J, with 8 bases between the two ends. The CDR3 reads CASVRGNTEAFF. The CDR3 bases are TGTGCCAGCGTCAGGGGGAACACTGAAGCTTTCTTT.

The chain joins TRBV18 to TRBJ1-2; possible D gene TRBD1, 5 bases. The germline V gene encodes CDR1 KGHSH and CDR2 LQKENI. CDR3 length equals 14 residues. The germline V and J ends were trimmed by 3 bases and 8 bases, with 16 bases remaining between them. The CDR3: CASSPQPTEHGYTF. The CDR3 DNA follows: TGTGCCAGCTCACCGCAGCCGACAGAACACGGCTACACCTTC.

The V gene is TRBV21-1, the J gene TRBJ2-7; no check of the table's D call, TRBD2, against the DNA was made. TRBV21-1 is deemed a pseudogene. The CDR3 covers 17 residues. CDR3 loop: CASSHVCGRAIPYEQYF. The CDR3 coding sequence is TGTGCCAGCAGCCATGTTTGCGGCAGGGCCATTCCCTACGAGCAGTACTTC.

In its sample, this clonotype is medium-sized. The rearrangement links TRBV29-1 to TRBJ2-2, with D possibly being TRBD1 (5 bases). The CDR3 is 12 residues long. The ends were cut back, 7 bases at V and 3 bases at J, with 9 bases in the middle. The germline V gene encodes CDR1 SQVTM and CDR2 ANQGSEA. The CDR3 loop is CSAIGDTGELFF. CDR3 bases: TGCAGCGCTATAGGGGACACCGGGGAGCTGTTTTTT.

This chain joins TRBV2 and TRBJ2-7; a possible D gene is TRBD1 (6 bases). The V end was cut by 4 bases, the J end by 7 bases, with 14 bases between. The CDR3 covers 13 residues. Germline V gene data show CDR1 as SNHLY and CDR2 as FYNNEI. CDR3 loop: CASSAQGWWEQYF. DNA for the CDR3: TGTGCCAGCAGTGCACAGGGTTGGTGGGAGCAGTACTTC.

This clonotype occurred many times. J is TRBJ2-3 and V is TRBV6-2 or TRBV6-3; tentatively, D is TRBD2 (5 bases). Germline V gene lookup returns CDR1 MNHEY and CDR2 SVGEGT. The CDR3 contains 13 residues. With 8 bases removed from V and 1 base from J, the gap between germline ends came to 10 bases. CDR3 DNA: TGTGCCAGCGAAGCCGGGGGCACAGATACGCAGTATTTT. It translates to CASEAGGTDTQYF.

This clonotype qualifies as medium-sized. The chain employs TRBV11-1 and TRBJ2-7, with D maybe TRBD2 (5 bases). CDR3 length: 14 amino acids. Per the germline V gene, CDR1 is SGHAT and CDR2 is FQDESV (reference sequence). The germline V and J ends were trimmed by 4 bases and 0 bases, with 10 bases remaining between them. The CDR3 coding sequence is TGTGCCAGCAGCTCGGACTCTAACTCCTACGAGCAGTACTTC. Amino acid sequence: CASSSDSNSYEQYF.

V usage is TRBV18 and J usage is TRBJ1-5; a possible D gene is TRBD1 (5 bases). Looked up from germline, CDR1 is KGHSH and CDR2 is LQKENI. Trimming pared 3 bases from V and 0 bases from J, leaving 6 bases between. This CDR3 contains 14 residues. CDR3: CASSPGDSNQPQHF. The CDR3, as DNA: TGTGCCAGCTCACCGGGGGATAGCAATCAGCCCCAGCATTTT. The complete variable domain, with remaining parts taken from reference TRBV18 and TRBJ1-5, reads NAGVMQNPRHLVRRRGQEARLRCSPMKGHSHVYWYRQLPEEGLKFMVYLQKENIIDESGMPKERFSAEFPKEGPSILRIQQVVRGDSAAYFCASSPGDSNQPQHFGDGTRLSIL.

This clonotype was picked up many times. The V gene is TRBV6-1, the J gene TRBJ1-6; no definite D call. The CDR3 runs 14 residues. Germline-derived CDR1 and CDR2 are MNHNS and SASEGT. V lost 7 bases and J 7 bases, leaving 14 bases between the germline ends. This CDR3 reads CASTRVTENSPLHF. The CDR3 region has the DNA TGTGCCAGCACCCGGGTGACGGAAAATTCACCCCTCCACTTT.

The chain is built from TRBV5-1 and TRBJ1-1; 7 nucleotides line up with TRBD1. The CDR3 sequence is 14 residues long. Trimming cost V 1 base and J 0 bases; bases outside gene matches: 0. Germline assignment: CDR1 SGHRS and CDR2 YFSETQ. CDR3 region: CASSLTGVNTEAFF. CDR3 bases: TGCGCCAGCAGCTTGACAGGGGTGAACACTGAAGCTTTCTTT. Full variable domain (rest looked up from reference TRBV5-1 and TRBJ1-1): KAGVTQTPRYLIKTRGQQVTLSCSPISGHRSVSWYQQTPGQGLQFLFEYFSETQRNKGNFPGRFSGRQFSNSRSEMNVSTLELGDSALYLCASSLTGVNTEAFFGQGTRLTVV.

This clonotype was seen just once. V and J are TRBV10-3 and TRBJ2-3; 12 bases map to TRBD2. Germline values: CDR1 ENHRY, CDR2 SYGVKD. V lost 6 bases to trimming and J lost 6 bases; unmatched junction nucleotides: 4. The CDR3 loop spans 14 amino acids. The CDR3 loop is CAISRLAGADTQYF. CDR3 nucleotides: TGTGCCATCAGCAGACTAGCGGGGGCGGATACGCAGTATTTT.